The 22 T cell receptor beta chains given below trace back to one sample, sequenced in a study of blood T cell repertoires in COVID-19. TCRdb keeps only in-frame clones here, not all; method: immunoSEQ multiplex PCR. In the table there are 390,000 or so clones, 80% to 90% of which are singletons. The sequencing input was peripheral blood. All receptors derive from a young woman with COVID-19, enrolled during active disease.

The chain recombines TRBV30 with TRBJ2-1; 9 nucleotides line up with TRBD2. The ends lost 2 bases at V and 7 bases at J; junction bases unmatched: 3. The CDR3 contains 13 residues. Looked up from germline, CDR1 is GTSNPN and CDR2 is SVGIG (reference sequence). As DNA, the CDR3 is TGTGCCTGGAGTAGCGGGAGGCGAAATGAGCAGTTCTTC. Its translation is CAWSSGRRNEQFF.

This clone appeared a few times. J is TRBJ2-2 and V is TRBV10-1; 9 bases align to TRBD2. The CDR3 contains 15 residues. Trimming at V came to 3 bases and at J to 5 bases, leaving 4 bases not matched to a gene. Germline lookup yields CDR1 WNHNN and CDR2 SYGVQD (reference sequence). Written as DNA, the CDR3 is TGCGCCAGCAGTGAAAGGCGGGAGGGGACCGGGGAGCTGTTTTTT. It specifies CASSERREGTGELFF.

This chain joins TRBV6-2 or TRBV6-3 and TRBJ2-7, with 8 bases that match TRBD1. CDR1 and CDR2 (germline): MNHEY, SVGEGT. J gave up 3 bases and V 6 bases, and 7 bases lay outside the gene matches. The CDR3 sequence is 14 residues long. The CDR3 sequence: CASSLTDRGYEQYF. CDR3 nucleotides: TGTGCCAGCAGCCTTACTGACAGGGGCTACGAGCAGTACTTC.

This chain uses TRBV7-9 with TRBJ1-5; 9 bases are a match to TRBD1. CDR1 and CDR2 (germline): SEHNR, FQNEAQ (reference sequence). The CDR3 runs 15 residues. The J segment lost 6 bases and the V segment lost 5 bases, leaving 8 bases of the junction unmatched. In DNA form, the CDR3 reads TGTGCCAGCAGCCAAACCGGGGACAGGGTTCAGCCCCAGCATTTT. This translates into CASSQTGDRVQPQHF.

This clone was counted a single time. The gene calls are TRBV19 and TRBJ1-3; a weak D match, TRBD1 (6 bases). The CDR3 totals 15 residues. V lost 8 bases and J lost 0, with 14 bases in between. The germline CDR1 and CDR2 sequences are LNHDA and SQIVND (reference sequence). As DNA, the CDR3 is TGTGCCAGTCGACCTTACAGGGACTCTGGAAACACCATATATTTT. It codes for CASRPYRDSGNTIYF.

CDR3 coding DNA: TGCGCCAGCAGCGGGACTTACGCCAAAAACATTCAGTACTTC. It yields the protein CASSGTYAKNIQYF. The chain is built from TRBV5-1 and TRBJ2-4; D may be TRBD2 (6 bases). The CDR3 consists of 14 residues. Between the trimmed V and J ends, which lost 4 bases and 1 base, there was a span of 9 bases. The germline CDR1 and CDR2 sequences are SGHRS and YFSETQ.

This clone was detected only a few times. V gene TRBV4-3 combines with J gene TRBJ1-1; D gene unclear. Trimming left V 0 bases short and J 0 bases short, with 8 bases between. Looked up from germline, CDR1 is LGHNA and CDR2 is YSLEER. This CDR3 has 15 amino acids. This CDR3 reads CASSQDRAMNTEAFF. CDR3 DNA: TGCGCCAGCAGCCAAGATAGAGCCATGAACACTGAAGCTTTCTTT.

This clone was recorded only once. The chain uses TRBV27 and TRBJ1-5, with D tentatively TRBD1 (6 bases). Germline V gene lookup returns CDR1 MNHEY and CDR2 SMNVEV (reference sequence). The CDR3 is 17 residues long. Trimming stripped 5 bases from V and 2 bases from J, with 19 bases between. As DNA, the CDR3 is TGTGCCAGCAGTCCCCGGACAGACCCCGTAGGCAATCAGCCCCAGCATTTT. This encodes CASSPRTDPVGNQPQHF.

The chain is built from TRBV7-8 and TRBJ2-7; D is ambiguous. Looked up from germline, CDR1 is SGHVS and CDR2 is FQNEAQ. The CDR3 runs to 14 residues. Trimming removed 1 base at V and 2 bases at J, with 9 bases between. CDR3 region: CASSLVGTTYEQYF. CDR3 sequence (DNA): TGTGCCAGCAGCTTAGTTGGCACCACCTACGAGCAGTACTTC. The full variable domain, its missing parts supplied by reference TRBV7-8 and TRBJ2-7, is GAGVSQSPRYKVAKRGQDVALRCDPISGHVSLFWYQQALGQGPEFLTYFQNEAQLDKSGLPSDRFFAERPEGSVSTLKIQRTQQEDSAVYLCASSLVGTTYEQYFGPGTRLTVT.

V is TRBV6-5 and J is TRBJ1-6; tentatively, D is TRBD1 (5 bases). The V gene lost 4 bases and the J gene lost 7 bases, with 17 bases spanning the gap. The germline V gene has CDR1 MNHEY and CDR2 SVGAGI. There are 16 residues in the CDR3. The CDR3 spells CASSFTSRGQNSPLHF. CDR3 DNA: TGTGCCAGCAGTTTCACCTCAAGGGGTCAGAATTCACCCCTCCACTTT.

The chain has TRBV29-1 and TRBJ2-7; D may be TRBD1 (5 bases). CDR1 and CDR2 (germline): SQVTM, ANQGSEA. V was shortened by 6 bases and J by 3 bases, with 18 bases between the two germline ends. The CDR3 contains 14 residues. The CDR3 spells CSVHMGPENYEQYF. CDR3 bases: TGCAGCGTCCATATGGGGCCAGAGAACTACGAGCAGTACTTC.

This clone showed up just once. The rearrangement uses TRBV12-3 or TRBV12-4 and TRBJ2-5; 9 bases fit TRBD2. With 6 bases clipped from V and 4 bases from J, the junction kept 3 bases outside the gene matches. This CDR3 is built from 13 residues. The CDR3 spells CASRAGGRETQYF. The CDR3 DNA follows: TGTGCCAGCAGAGCGGGAGGTCGAGAGACCCAGTACTTC.

This clone was observed a single time. This chain connects TRBV7-8 to TRBJ2-7; perhaps TRBD1 as D (7 bases). Trimming pared 5 bases from V and 0 bases from J, leaving 14 bases between. Germline values: CDR1 SGHVS, CDR2 FQNEAQ. The CDR3 is made up of 15 amino acids. The chain's CDR3 is CASSVPGGSSYEQYF. CDR3 DNA sequence: TGTGCCAGCAGCGTTCCAGGGGGGAGCTCCTACGAGCAGTACTTC.

J is TRBJ2-3 and V is TRBV2, with D tentatively TRBD2 (6 bases). The CDR3 has 16 residues. CDR1 is SNHLY, CDR2 FYNNEI, per germline. V was clipped by 5 bases and J by 4 bases, with 19 bases between them. The CDR3, as DNA: TGTGCCAGCAGTCCCGAGTGGGCGGGACCGGCAGATACGCAGTATTTT. It translates to CASSPEWAGPADTQYF.

Note on this clone: An end of the junction does not agree with germline; a read error may underlie this. The gene calls are TRBV6-2 or TRBV6-3 and TRBJ2-7; D might be TRBD2 (5 bases). Looked up from germline, CDR1 is MNHEY and CDR2 is SVGEGT. The CDR3 consists of 18 residues. The CDR3 DNA reads TGTGCCAGCAGTTACCCTCGTAGGTCGGGATCTCCCTCCCACGAGCAGTACTTC. Protein: CASSYPRRSGSPSHEQYF.

The chain joins TRBV4-1 to TRBJ1-5, with D tentatively TRBD1 (5 bases). This CDR3 is 17 amino acids long. The V end lost 0 bases, the J end lost 0 bases, and 12 bases lay between the germline ends. CDR1 MGHRA and CDR2 YSYEKL come from the germline V gene. The DNA of the CDR3 is TGCGCCAGCAGCCAAGATCGGGGGTCCTATAGCAATCAGCCCCAGCATTTT. It is translated as CASSQDRGSYSNQPQHF.

The rearrangement links TRBV4-1 to TRBJ2-7; tentatively, D is TRBD2 (6 bases). This CDR3 spans 18 amino acids. Germline lookup yields CDR1 MGHRA and CDR2 YSYEKL. With 1 base removed from V and 4 bases from J, the gap between germline ends came to 23 bases. Here the CDR3 reads CASSQGSGGLANPYEQYF. The CDR3, as DNA: TGCGCCAGCAGCCAAGGATCCGGCGGGCTAGCGAACCCTTACGAGCAGTACTTC.

This chain connects TRBV2 to TRBJ2-2, with 12 bases identical to TRBD2. The CDR3 extends over 17 amino acids. Germline V lookup: CDR1 SNHLY, CDR2 FYNNEI. V shed 6 bases and J 0 bases; nucleotides not matched to a gene: 5. CDR3 region: CASSDLAGGANTGELFF. Written as DNA, the CDR3 is TGTGCCAGCAGCGACCTAGCGGGAGGGGCGAACACCGGGGAGCTGTTTTTT.

Concerning this clone: The junction departs from germline at one end; a sequencing error may be responsible. The rearrangement links TRBV9 to TRBJ2-5, with D perhaps TRBD2 (5 bases). Germline values: CDR1 SGDLS, CDR2 YYNGEE. This CDR3 is built from 16 residues. CDR3 nucleotides: TGTGCCAGCAGTCGGTTTGGCGGGCTAGACCAGGAGACCCAGTACTTC. Its translation is CASSRFGGLDQETQYF.

This rearrangement joins TRBV2 to TRBJ1-3, with 10 bases lining up with TRBD1. The CDR3 contains 15 residues. The J segment lost 6 bases and the V segment lost 6 bases, leaving 8 bases of the junction unmatched. Germline values: CDR1 SNHLY, CDR2 FYNNEI. CDR3 sequence: CASSRQGAGTNTIYF. The DNA for the CDR3 is TGTGCCAGCAGCCGACAGGGGGCTGGGACAAACACCATATATTTT.

V usage is TRBV24-1 and J usage is TRBJ2-1; D gene unclear. CDR1 and CDR2 from the germline V gene are KGHDR and SFDVKD. The CDR3 sequence is 16 residues long. V was cut by 4 bases and J by 6 bases, with 18 bases left in between. The CDR3 sequence is CATSEYGVGVSNEQFF. The CDR3 DNA is TGTGCCACCAGTGAATATGGCGTTGGAGTCAGCAATGAGCAGTTCTTC.

This rearrangement joins TRBV27 to TRBJ2-6; D might be TRBD1 (5 bases). The CDR3 covers 16 residues. Germline V CDR1 and CDR2: MNHEY, SMNVEV (reference sequence). Trimming cost V 6 bases and J 0 bases, with 12 bases left between them. The CDR3 loop reads CASRRMTVSGANVLTF. CDR3 nucleotide sequence: TGTGCCAGCAGACGTATGACAGTCTCTGGGGCCAACGTCCTGACTTTC.